Here is one T cell receptor beta chain with its context. Its cognate antigen is unknown. This record belongs to a study of radiation and T cells in renal cell carcinoma. Study conclusions and caveats: Dominant CDR3 motifs occupied more repertoire in irradiated than control tumors. Intratumoral heterogeneity was not captured in these approximately 1 g regions.

Specified treatment: treatment-naive control, cytoreductive nephrectomy. Treatment-naive patients without radiation supplied the control tumors at nephrectomy. Controls included 4 female and over ten male donors, resected 2011 to 2014. The method was immunoSEQ multiplex PCR; TCRdb's version includes in-frame clones alone and lacks a portion of them. The top ten clones hold roughly 13% of a sample with around 15,000 clones, about 56% of them seen once. V was clipped by 3 bases and J by 4 bases, with 10 bases between them. This CDR3 is built from 14 residues. Germline V lookup: CDR1 WSHSY, CDR2 SAAADI. The chain carries TRBV10-2 and TRBJ1-5; unclear D gene. The sequencing here drew on tumor tissue, taken from a patient whose treatment was nephrectomy without radiotherapy. The clonotype comes from a man in his forties or fifties with renal cell carcinoma. The CDR3 reads CASSDSGWNQPQHF. The DNA for the CDR3 is TGCGCCAGCAGTGACTCCGGATGGAATCAGCCCCAGCATTTT.